This passage covers 10 T cell receptor beta chains from one sample sequenced in a study of OX40 agonist ivuxolimab in advanced cancers. Library generation was performed with the immunoSEQ multiplex PCR assay. TCRdb obtained this table from immuneACCESS and retained in-frame rearrangements with V and J assigned. These tables miss some clones; where compared with another copy, unresolved V genes account for less than half of the shortfall, and the remainder is unexplained. The sample table records tens of thousands of clones; roughly nine tenths of these occur just once. The ten largest clones take up 0.15% to 0.2% of the sample. Sequences were derived from CD4+ or CD8+ T cells sorted from blood, sampled in a trial of the OX40 agonist ivuxolimab. Receptor source: an adult with an advanced solid tumor such as melanoma, head and neck, liver or kidney cancer.

This clone has just a few counts. The chain recombines TRBV7-3 with TRBJ2-2, with D hard to call. Germline values: CDR1 SGHTA, CDR2 FQGTGA. The CDR3 totals 13 residues. Trimming removed 5 bases from V and 0 bases from J, with 4 bases in between. CDR3 loop: CASSTTNTGELFF. CDR3 bases: TGTGCCAGCAGCACAACGAACACCGGGGAGCTGTTTTTT.

This clone has only one observation. The chain uses TRBV6-1 and TRBJ2-7; 7 bases line up with TRBD1. The length of the CDR3 is 14 residues. Trimming removed 4 bases from V and 2 bases from J; junction bases left unmatched: 5. Germline CDR1 MNHNS, CDR2 SASEGT. Written as DNA, the CDR3 is TGTGCCAGCAGTGGGACAGGTGCAACCTACGAGCAGTACTTC. Translating it yields CASSGTGATYEQYF.

The chain couples TRBV7-2 to TRBJ1-1, with D possibly TRBD1 on 5 matching bases. The CDR3 length is 12 residues. Trimming took off 8 bases at V and 1 base at J, with 8 bases between the two ends. Per germline, CDR1 SGHTA and CDR2 FQGNSA. CDR3 sequence reads: CASRDRNTEAFF. The CDR3 DNA sequence: TGTGCCAGCCGGGACCGGAACACTGAAGCTTTCTTT.

This clone was seen a single time. The chain has TRBV7-2 and TRBJ1-1; D unresolved. With 3 bases removed from V and 1 base from J, the gap between germline ends came to 12 bases. The CDR3 is made up of 15 amino acids. Germline assignment: CDR1 SGHTA and CDR2 FQGNSA. CDR3 in DNA: TGTGCCAGCAGCTTGGGATTAGCAAGGAACACTGAAGCTTTCTTT. It encodes CASSLGLARNTEAFF.

A single count supports this clone. The rearrangement joins TRBV30 to TRBJ2-7; TRBD2 is a possible D gene (7 bases). In germline, CDR1 is GTSNPN, CDR2 SVGIG (reference sequence). CDR3 length equals 14 residues. V shed 0 bases and J shed 5 bases, with 14 bases lying between them. In DNA form, the CDR3 reads TGTGCCTGGAGTGTCCAGGGGAGGGTTAACGAGCAGTACTTC. Translation gives CAWSVQGRVNEQYF. Variable domain in full (rest from reference TRBV30 and TRBJ2-7): SQTIHQWPATLVQPVGSPLSLECTVEGTSNPNLYWYRQAAGRGLQLLFYSVGIGQISSEVPQNLSASRPQDRQFILSSKKLLLSDSGFYLCAWSVQGRVNEQYFGPGTRLTVT.

The CDR3 coding sequence is TGTGCCAGCAGCCCCGCTTTGACTAGCCGCCCAGATACGCAGTATTTT. It is translated as CASSPALTSRPDTQYF. V usage is TRBV5-4 and J usage is TRBJ2-3; 7 nucleotides agree with TRBD2. This CDR3 is built from 16 residues. CDR1 and CDR2 from the germline V gene are SGHNT and YYREEE (reference sequence). The V and J ends lost 4 bases and 4 bases, in that order; junction bases with no gene match: 12.

The V gene is TRBV5-4, the J gene TRBJ1-1; possible D gene TRBD1, 5 bases. The ends were cut back, 10 bases at V and 2 bases at J, with 12 bases in the middle. There are 12 residues in the CDR3. CDR1 and CDR2 (germline): SGHNT, YYREEE (reference sequence). CDR3 amino acids: CASKGENTEAFF. CDR3 DNA sequence: TGTGCCTCCAAAGGGGAAAACACTGAAGCTTTCTTT.

The rearrangement links TRBV6-5 to TRBJ2-3; tentative D call: TRBD1 (6 bases). The germline V gene encodes CDR1 MNHEY and CDR2 SVGAGI. The length of the CDR3 is 14 residues. Deletions cut 5 bases from V and 6 bases from J, with 15 bases between. The CDR3 DNA is TGTGCCAGCAGTGCGACAGGCCTTGGGGATACGCAGTATTTT. Its translation is CASSATGLGDTQYF.

The rearrangement joins TRBV5-6 to TRBJ2-3, with 7 bases lining up with TRBD2. This CDR3 has 15 amino acids. Germline CDR1 and CDR2: SGHDT and YYEEEE. J gave up 3 bases and V 1 base, and 5 bases lay outside the gene matches. Here the CDR3 DNA reads TGTGCCAGCAGCTTGAGCGGGGTGGCAACAGATACGCAGTATTTT. It yields the protein CASSLSGVATDTQYF.

The genes are TRBV25-1 and TRBJ2-1, with 7 positions matching TRBD2. The CDR3 runs to 15 residues. Germline CDR1 MGHDK, CDR2 SYGVNS. V was clipped by 1 base and J by 1 base; unmatched bases: 1. CDR3 protein: CASSESGGSYNEQFF. As DNA, the CDR3 is TGTGCCAGCAGTGAATCCGGGGGGTCCTACAATGAGCAGTTCTTC.